This record looks at one T cell receptor beta chain sequence and its context. One junction end disagrees with the germline gene, perhaps due to a read error. The data belong to a study of T cell responses to AZD1222 COVID-19 vaccine. This CDR3 has 15 amino acids. Looked up from germline, CDR1 is SNHLY and CDR2 is FYNNEI. Repertoires were generated with immunoSEQ multiplex PCR, while TCRdb's copy carries only in-frame clones and drops some. The sample yields some 96,000 clones, 65% to 85% seen once. This receptor was identified in an adult who received the AZD1222 COVID-19 vaccine. The chain recombines TRBV2 with TRBJ2-5; 7 bases are shared with TRBD2. Sequencing used peripheral blood, obtained 28 days after the second AZD1222 dose. DNA for the CDR3: TGTGCCAGCTGTGAGACTAGCCGGAAACAAGAGACCCAGTACTTC. It translates to CASCETSRKQETQYF. Looking up the rest from reference TRBV2 and TRBJ2-5 gives the full variable domain: EPEVTQTPSHQVTQMGQEVILRCVPISNHLYFYWYRQILGQKVEFLVSFYNNEISEKSEIFDDQFSVERPDGSNFTLKIRSTKLEDSAMYFCASCETSRKQETQYFGPGTRLLVL.